The 18 T cell receptor beta chains below were found in one sample sequenced in a study of cytomegalovirus exposure and HLA in healthy donors. Vbeta (60) and Jbeta (13) primers were used in the PCR. Method: immunoSEQ multiplex PCR; TCRdb's copy keeps in-frame clones and lacks some. This sample has 75,000 to 100,000 clones, with 73% found just once. The sample consisted of PBMCs. The source is a man aged 40-55 years in good health and CMV-seronegative.

Notes on this clone: An end of the junction differs from the germline gene, which may be a read error. The CDR3, as DNA: TGTGCCTGGAGCCAGGGACTAGCGGGTTCAATTTTAGAGGCCCAGTACTTC. Translated, it gives CAWSQGLAGSILEAQYF. This sequence joins TRBV30 and TRBJ2-5; TRBD2 matches at 12 bases. The CDR3 covers 17 residues. In germline, CDR1 is GTSNPN, CDR2 SVGIG (reference sequence). The variable domain in full, with the rest retrieved from reference TRBV30 and TRBJ2-5, is SQTIHQWPATLVQPVGSPLSLECTVEGTSNPNLYWYRQAAGRGLQLLFYSVGIGQISSEVPQNLSASRPQDRQFILSSKKLLLSDSGFYLCAWSQGLAGSILEAQYFGPGTRLLVL.

The CDR3 loop reads CASSDRGNTQYF. DNA of the CDR3: TGTGCCAGCAGTGACAGGGGCAATACGCAGTATTTT. The chain uses TRBV2 and TRBJ2-3; the D gene is possibly TRBD1 (6 bases). This CDR3 has 12 amino acids. CDR1 and CDR2 from the germline V gene are SNHLY and FYNNEI. Trimming stripped 3 bases from V and 7 bases from J, with 8 bases between.

The J gene is TRBJ1-4, the V gene TRBV4-3, with D maybe TRBD1 (6 bases). V lost 4 bases and J lost 2, with 14 bases in between. CDR3 length: 16 residues. Germline V gives CDR1 LGHNA, CDR2 YSLEER. The CDR3 loop reads CASSRDRFQTNEKLFF. The DNA for the CDR3 is TGCGCCAGCAGCCGAGACAGGTTTCAGACTAATGAAAAACTGTTTTTT.

The genes are TRBV28 and TRBJ2-5; perhaps TRBD1 as D (6 bases). The CDR3 has 14 residues. V lost 6 bases and J lost 0, with 11 bases in between. Germline V gene lookup returns CDR1 MDHEN and CDR2 SYDVKM. The CDR3: CASSDQGNQETQYF. The CDR3 coding sequence is TGTGCCAGCAGCGATCAGGGGAACCAAGAGACCCAGTACTTC.

The chain recombines TRBV5-1 with TRBJ2-7; 8 nucleotides match TRBD2. J was trimmed by 4 bases and V by 4 bases; bases with no gene match: 7. Per the germline V gene, CDR1 is SGHRS and CDR2 is YFSETQ. This CDR3 contains 14 residues. Written as DNA, the CDR3 is TGCGCCAGCAGCAGGACCGGGACTAGTTACGAGCAGTACTTC. This translates into CASSRTGTSYEQYF.

This clone has more than one count but fewer than ten. The chain joins TRBV2 to TRBJ1-5; D is undetermined. Per the germline V gene, CDR1 is SNHLY and CDR2 is FYNNEI. Trimming removed 4 bases from V and 0 bases from J, with 10 bases in between. The CDR3 has 15 amino acids. The DNA of the CDR3 is TGTGCCAGCAGTGGTGAGGCAGATAGCAATCAGCCCCAGCATTTT. Residues: CASSGEADSNQPQHF.

This sequence joins TRBV2 and TRBJ2-2, with D perhaps TRBD2 (7 bases). V lost 8 bases and J 7 bases, leaving 17 bases between the germline ends. Per the germline V gene, CDR1 is SNHLY and CDR2 is FYNNEI. The CDR3 is made up of 14 amino acids. The CDR3 loop is CASVAGARDGELFF. The CDR3 DNA reads as TGTGCCAGCGTGGCGGGGGCGCGGGACGGGGAGCTGTTTTTT.

This chain joins TRBV5-1 and TRBJ2-5, with TRBD1 matching 7 bases. The CDR3 has 15 residues. Trimming at V came to 0 bases and at J to 5 bases, leaving 7 bases not matched to a gene. The germline gives CDR1 SGHRS, CDR2 YFSETQ. CDR3 amino acids: CASSLGGQLAETQYF. The CDR3, as DNA: TGCGCCAGCAGCTTGGGGGGACAGCTCGCTGAGACCCAGTACTTC.

V usage is TRBV5-1 and J usage is TRBJ1-6; D unresolved. The CDR3 spans 13 residues. Trimming pared 7 bases from V and 6 bases from J, leaving 11 bases between. Germline CDR1 reads SGHRS; CDR2 reads YFSETQ. As DNA, the CDR3 is TGCGCCAGCCGGGAACTCCTTAATTCACCCCTCCACTTT. Residues: CASRELLNSPLHF.

This clone came up a few times. V usage is TRBV9 and J usage is TRBJ2-1, with D possibly being TRBD1 (5 bases). There are 14 residues in the CDR3. Looked up from germline, CDR1 is SGDLS and CDR2 is YYNGEE. V lost 3 bases and J 4 bases, leaving 11 bases between the germline ends. CDR3 in amino acids: CASSDGAVYNEQFF. As DNA, the CDR3 is TGTGCCAGCAGCGATGGGGCAGTTTACAATGAGCAGTTCTTC.

Remarks on this clone: At one end, the junction sequence differs from germline, possibly due to a read error. This chain joins TRBV5-1 and TRBJ2-7; 7 nucleotides match TRBD2. Germline CDR1 and CDR2: SGHRS and YFSETQ. This CDR3 has 12 residues. The CDR3 protein is CASRLGGYQQYF. The CDR3 nucleotides are TGCGCCAGCAGATTGGGAGGGTACCAGCAGTACTTC. The full variable domain, with the rest looked up from reference TRBV5-1 and TRBJ2-7, is KAGVTQTPRYLIKTRGQQVTLSCSPISGHRSVSWYQQTPGQGLQFLFEYFSETQRNKGNFPGRFSGRQFSNSRSEMNVSTLELGDSALYLCASRLGGYQQYFGPGTRLTVT.

A single count supports this clone. This chain links TRBV6-6 with TRBJ2-7, with TRBD2 matching 10 bases. Germline CDR1 is MNHNY and CDR2 is SVGAGI (reference sequence). This CDR3 comprises 15 residues. Trimming at V came to 2 bases and at J to 4 bases, leaving 5 bases not matched to a gene. CDR3 bases: TGTGCCAGCAGTTACGGCAGCGGGGGGGCGTACGAGCAGTACTTC. Translation gives CASSYGSGGAYEQYF.

The chain has TRBV5-4 and TRBJ1-2, with D hard to call. The CDR3 contains 15 residues. CDR1 and CDR2 from the germline V gene are SGHNT and YYREEE (reference sequence). V was shortened by 0 bases and J by 3 bases, with 12 bases between the two germline ends. The CDR3 is CASSLVGAEDYGYTF. The CDR3 nucleotides read TGTGCCAGCAGCTTGGTAGGTGCAGAGGACTATGGCTACACCTTC.

This clone was counted between two and nine times. V and J are TRBV5-1 and TRBJ2-5, with a possible D match to TRBD1 (5 bases). V lost 4 bases and J 4 bases, leaving 8 bases between the germline ends. Per germline, CDR1 SGHRS and CDR2 YFSETQ. This CDR3 is built from 12 residues. The CDR3 spells CASSQQGETQYF. The CDR3 nucleotides are TGCGCCAGCAGCCAGCAGGGAGAGACCCAGTACTTC.

The gene calls are TRBV2 and TRBJ1-4, with D unclear. Germline V gene sequence: CDR1 SNHLY, CDR2 FYNNEI. V was clipped by 4 bases and J by 0 bases, with 24 bases between them. The CDR3 spans 20 residues. The CDR3 protein is CASSVHPWSNAVTTNEKLFF. CDR3 bases: TGTGCCAGCAGTGTTCACCCCTGGTCCAACGCGGTTACAACTAATGAAAAACTGTTTTTT.

This clone was counted between two and nine times. The CDR3 sequence is CASSLAGSGRDTQYF. The CDR3 nucleotides read TGCGCCAGCAGCTTGGCGGGAAGCGGCAGAGATACGCAGTATTTT. The V call is TRBV5-1, the J call TRBJ2-3, with a tentative D call TRBD2 (5 bases). Germline CDR1 is SGHRS and CDR2 is YFSETQ. Deletions cut 0 bases from V and 5 bases from J, with 13 bases between. This CDR3 has 15 residues.

This chain joins TRBV5-5 and TRBJ2-7, with a possible D match to TRBD2 (6 bases). Trimming took 3 bases from V and 0 from J, leaving 10 bases between them. The CDR3 extends over 14 amino acids. The germline V gene encodes CDR1 SGHKS and CDR2 YYEKEE (reference sequence). The CDR3 DNA reads as TGTGCCAGCAGCTGGGTCGGGGGCTCCTACGAGCAGTACTTC. Encoded protein: CASSWVGGSYEQYF. Full variable domain (remainder filled in from reference TRBV5-5 and TRBJ2-7): DAGVTQSPTHLIKTRGQQVTLRCSPISGHKSVSWYQQVLGQGPQFIFQYYEKEERGRGNFPDRFSARQFPNYSSELNVNALLLGDSALYLCASSWVGGSYEQYFGPGTRLTVT.

The genes are TRBV5-5 and TRBJ1-4; no clear D gene. CDR1 is SGHKS, CDR2 YYEKEE, per germline (reference sequence). V was pared by 2 bases and J by 0 bases, with 5 bases between. The CDR3 consists of 14 residues. Here the CDR3 reads CASSFFTTNEKLFF. The DNA of the CDR3 is TGTGCCAGCAGCTTTTTTACAACTAATGAAAAACTGTTTTTT.